This TCR beta chain was identified in a study of response to subunit inactivated influenza vaccine. Study-wide points: Each seasonal flu vaccination may recruit only limited new T cells, authors suggested.

As concerns this clonotype: The antigen remains undetermined.

TCRdb reprocessed the RT-PCR reads via MiXCR and lists one record per CDR3 protein. The sample lists 500,000 to 600,000 distinct CDR3 sequences, 14% occurring once. The CDR3 is made up of 15 amino acids. Trimming pared 0 bases from V and 5 bases from J, leaving 14 bases between. CDR1 is MNHEY, CDR2 SVGAGI, per germline. This specimen consisted of PBMCs from blood, obtained 11 to 12 days after vaccination. The clonotype originates from a man over 45 who received an inactivated influenza vaccine. This chain connects TRBV6-5 to TRBJ2-7; TRBD1 might be the D (5 bases). The CDR3 here is CASSYSPAGYHEQYF. The DNA for the CDR3 is TGTGCCAGCAGTTACTCGCCGGCAGGGTACCACGAGCAGTACTTC.